The present TCR beta chain was sequenced within a study of blood T cell repertoires in COVID-19. Turning to the study itself: Samples taken during acute and convalescent COVID-19 were collected in the United States, Italy and Spain. Sources were T cells, B-cell-depleted T cells, or PBMCs; the material itself was cDNA or gDNA.

Original handling: By means of reference gene primer amplification, nucleated cell counts were estimated. TCRdb's copy holds only in-frame clones and misses some; the assay was immunoSEQ multiplex PCR. V, J and clone size derive from that table, while D and trimming were established from the DNA sequence. The sample holds hundreds of thousands of clones, about 87% seen once. The CDR3 is 15 amino acids. The germline V gene encodes CDR1 KGHSH and CDR2 LQKENI. V dropped 3 bases and J dropped 6; count of bases not matched to a gene: 7. This TCR was recovered from a woman aged 18-29 years with acute or convalescent COVID-19. Sequencing was carried out using peripheral blood. The rearrangement joins TRBV18 to TRBJ2-1; 8 nucleotides align to TRBD2. For the CDR3, the DNA is TGTGCCAGCTCACCTACACTAGCGGAAGTCAATGAGCAGTTCTTC. Translation gives CASSPTLAEVNEQFF.